Shown below are 4 T cell receptor beta chains from a single sample sequenced in a study of shared clonotypes between healthy human individuals. Measured with immunoSEQ multiplex PCR; TCRdb has only the in-frame clones, and not every one. The repertoire holds about 680,000 clones, with over 65% as singletons. The sample comprised memory CD4+ T cells sorted from blood. This sample's subset: CD45RA-negative fraction. The source is a woman in her 30s in good health.

This chain uses TRBV5-1 with TRBJ2-7, with a weak D call TRBD1 (6 bases). The ends were cut back, 4 bases at V and 6 bases at J, with 17 bases in the middle. The CDR3 is 14 amino acids. The germline V gene encodes CDR1 SGHRS and CDR2 YFSETQ. The CDR3 DNA reads as TGCGCCAGCAGCACTCGACCAGGGGCTCTCGAGCAGTACTTC. Translated, it gives CASSTRPGALEQYF.

The chain recombines TRBV6-5 with TRBJ1-1; no clear D gene. CDR3 length: 13 amino acids. Germline CDR1 is MNHEY and CDR2 is SVGAGI. With 6 bases removed from V and 3 bases from J, the gap between germline ends came to 11 bases. Here the CDR3 reads CASREKAYTEAFF. The CDR3 nucleotides are TGTGCCAGCAGGGAAAAGGCCTACACTGAAGCTTTCTTT.

The chain couples TRBV15 to TRBJ1-2; 9 nucleotides agree with TRBD1. The CDR3 has 16 amino acids. The V gene's germline CDR1 is LNHNV and CDR2 YYDKDF (reference sequence). With V trimmed by 0 bases and J by 7 bases, 9 bases remained unmatched. Here the CDR3 DNA reads TGTGCCACCAGCAGAGATATTTTGGGACAGGGATCTGGCTACACCTTC. It specifies CATSRDILGQGSGYTF.

The chain links TRBV5-1 to TRBJ2-2; D gene unclear. Germline V gives CDR1 SGHRS, CDR2 YFSETQ. Trimming left V 0 bases short and J 4 bases short, with 10 bases between. This CDR3 comprises 15 residues. CDR3 region: CASSLGQEFTGELFF. The DNA of the CDR3 is TGCGCCAGCAGCTTGGGGCAGGAGTTCACCGGGGAGCTGTTTTTT.